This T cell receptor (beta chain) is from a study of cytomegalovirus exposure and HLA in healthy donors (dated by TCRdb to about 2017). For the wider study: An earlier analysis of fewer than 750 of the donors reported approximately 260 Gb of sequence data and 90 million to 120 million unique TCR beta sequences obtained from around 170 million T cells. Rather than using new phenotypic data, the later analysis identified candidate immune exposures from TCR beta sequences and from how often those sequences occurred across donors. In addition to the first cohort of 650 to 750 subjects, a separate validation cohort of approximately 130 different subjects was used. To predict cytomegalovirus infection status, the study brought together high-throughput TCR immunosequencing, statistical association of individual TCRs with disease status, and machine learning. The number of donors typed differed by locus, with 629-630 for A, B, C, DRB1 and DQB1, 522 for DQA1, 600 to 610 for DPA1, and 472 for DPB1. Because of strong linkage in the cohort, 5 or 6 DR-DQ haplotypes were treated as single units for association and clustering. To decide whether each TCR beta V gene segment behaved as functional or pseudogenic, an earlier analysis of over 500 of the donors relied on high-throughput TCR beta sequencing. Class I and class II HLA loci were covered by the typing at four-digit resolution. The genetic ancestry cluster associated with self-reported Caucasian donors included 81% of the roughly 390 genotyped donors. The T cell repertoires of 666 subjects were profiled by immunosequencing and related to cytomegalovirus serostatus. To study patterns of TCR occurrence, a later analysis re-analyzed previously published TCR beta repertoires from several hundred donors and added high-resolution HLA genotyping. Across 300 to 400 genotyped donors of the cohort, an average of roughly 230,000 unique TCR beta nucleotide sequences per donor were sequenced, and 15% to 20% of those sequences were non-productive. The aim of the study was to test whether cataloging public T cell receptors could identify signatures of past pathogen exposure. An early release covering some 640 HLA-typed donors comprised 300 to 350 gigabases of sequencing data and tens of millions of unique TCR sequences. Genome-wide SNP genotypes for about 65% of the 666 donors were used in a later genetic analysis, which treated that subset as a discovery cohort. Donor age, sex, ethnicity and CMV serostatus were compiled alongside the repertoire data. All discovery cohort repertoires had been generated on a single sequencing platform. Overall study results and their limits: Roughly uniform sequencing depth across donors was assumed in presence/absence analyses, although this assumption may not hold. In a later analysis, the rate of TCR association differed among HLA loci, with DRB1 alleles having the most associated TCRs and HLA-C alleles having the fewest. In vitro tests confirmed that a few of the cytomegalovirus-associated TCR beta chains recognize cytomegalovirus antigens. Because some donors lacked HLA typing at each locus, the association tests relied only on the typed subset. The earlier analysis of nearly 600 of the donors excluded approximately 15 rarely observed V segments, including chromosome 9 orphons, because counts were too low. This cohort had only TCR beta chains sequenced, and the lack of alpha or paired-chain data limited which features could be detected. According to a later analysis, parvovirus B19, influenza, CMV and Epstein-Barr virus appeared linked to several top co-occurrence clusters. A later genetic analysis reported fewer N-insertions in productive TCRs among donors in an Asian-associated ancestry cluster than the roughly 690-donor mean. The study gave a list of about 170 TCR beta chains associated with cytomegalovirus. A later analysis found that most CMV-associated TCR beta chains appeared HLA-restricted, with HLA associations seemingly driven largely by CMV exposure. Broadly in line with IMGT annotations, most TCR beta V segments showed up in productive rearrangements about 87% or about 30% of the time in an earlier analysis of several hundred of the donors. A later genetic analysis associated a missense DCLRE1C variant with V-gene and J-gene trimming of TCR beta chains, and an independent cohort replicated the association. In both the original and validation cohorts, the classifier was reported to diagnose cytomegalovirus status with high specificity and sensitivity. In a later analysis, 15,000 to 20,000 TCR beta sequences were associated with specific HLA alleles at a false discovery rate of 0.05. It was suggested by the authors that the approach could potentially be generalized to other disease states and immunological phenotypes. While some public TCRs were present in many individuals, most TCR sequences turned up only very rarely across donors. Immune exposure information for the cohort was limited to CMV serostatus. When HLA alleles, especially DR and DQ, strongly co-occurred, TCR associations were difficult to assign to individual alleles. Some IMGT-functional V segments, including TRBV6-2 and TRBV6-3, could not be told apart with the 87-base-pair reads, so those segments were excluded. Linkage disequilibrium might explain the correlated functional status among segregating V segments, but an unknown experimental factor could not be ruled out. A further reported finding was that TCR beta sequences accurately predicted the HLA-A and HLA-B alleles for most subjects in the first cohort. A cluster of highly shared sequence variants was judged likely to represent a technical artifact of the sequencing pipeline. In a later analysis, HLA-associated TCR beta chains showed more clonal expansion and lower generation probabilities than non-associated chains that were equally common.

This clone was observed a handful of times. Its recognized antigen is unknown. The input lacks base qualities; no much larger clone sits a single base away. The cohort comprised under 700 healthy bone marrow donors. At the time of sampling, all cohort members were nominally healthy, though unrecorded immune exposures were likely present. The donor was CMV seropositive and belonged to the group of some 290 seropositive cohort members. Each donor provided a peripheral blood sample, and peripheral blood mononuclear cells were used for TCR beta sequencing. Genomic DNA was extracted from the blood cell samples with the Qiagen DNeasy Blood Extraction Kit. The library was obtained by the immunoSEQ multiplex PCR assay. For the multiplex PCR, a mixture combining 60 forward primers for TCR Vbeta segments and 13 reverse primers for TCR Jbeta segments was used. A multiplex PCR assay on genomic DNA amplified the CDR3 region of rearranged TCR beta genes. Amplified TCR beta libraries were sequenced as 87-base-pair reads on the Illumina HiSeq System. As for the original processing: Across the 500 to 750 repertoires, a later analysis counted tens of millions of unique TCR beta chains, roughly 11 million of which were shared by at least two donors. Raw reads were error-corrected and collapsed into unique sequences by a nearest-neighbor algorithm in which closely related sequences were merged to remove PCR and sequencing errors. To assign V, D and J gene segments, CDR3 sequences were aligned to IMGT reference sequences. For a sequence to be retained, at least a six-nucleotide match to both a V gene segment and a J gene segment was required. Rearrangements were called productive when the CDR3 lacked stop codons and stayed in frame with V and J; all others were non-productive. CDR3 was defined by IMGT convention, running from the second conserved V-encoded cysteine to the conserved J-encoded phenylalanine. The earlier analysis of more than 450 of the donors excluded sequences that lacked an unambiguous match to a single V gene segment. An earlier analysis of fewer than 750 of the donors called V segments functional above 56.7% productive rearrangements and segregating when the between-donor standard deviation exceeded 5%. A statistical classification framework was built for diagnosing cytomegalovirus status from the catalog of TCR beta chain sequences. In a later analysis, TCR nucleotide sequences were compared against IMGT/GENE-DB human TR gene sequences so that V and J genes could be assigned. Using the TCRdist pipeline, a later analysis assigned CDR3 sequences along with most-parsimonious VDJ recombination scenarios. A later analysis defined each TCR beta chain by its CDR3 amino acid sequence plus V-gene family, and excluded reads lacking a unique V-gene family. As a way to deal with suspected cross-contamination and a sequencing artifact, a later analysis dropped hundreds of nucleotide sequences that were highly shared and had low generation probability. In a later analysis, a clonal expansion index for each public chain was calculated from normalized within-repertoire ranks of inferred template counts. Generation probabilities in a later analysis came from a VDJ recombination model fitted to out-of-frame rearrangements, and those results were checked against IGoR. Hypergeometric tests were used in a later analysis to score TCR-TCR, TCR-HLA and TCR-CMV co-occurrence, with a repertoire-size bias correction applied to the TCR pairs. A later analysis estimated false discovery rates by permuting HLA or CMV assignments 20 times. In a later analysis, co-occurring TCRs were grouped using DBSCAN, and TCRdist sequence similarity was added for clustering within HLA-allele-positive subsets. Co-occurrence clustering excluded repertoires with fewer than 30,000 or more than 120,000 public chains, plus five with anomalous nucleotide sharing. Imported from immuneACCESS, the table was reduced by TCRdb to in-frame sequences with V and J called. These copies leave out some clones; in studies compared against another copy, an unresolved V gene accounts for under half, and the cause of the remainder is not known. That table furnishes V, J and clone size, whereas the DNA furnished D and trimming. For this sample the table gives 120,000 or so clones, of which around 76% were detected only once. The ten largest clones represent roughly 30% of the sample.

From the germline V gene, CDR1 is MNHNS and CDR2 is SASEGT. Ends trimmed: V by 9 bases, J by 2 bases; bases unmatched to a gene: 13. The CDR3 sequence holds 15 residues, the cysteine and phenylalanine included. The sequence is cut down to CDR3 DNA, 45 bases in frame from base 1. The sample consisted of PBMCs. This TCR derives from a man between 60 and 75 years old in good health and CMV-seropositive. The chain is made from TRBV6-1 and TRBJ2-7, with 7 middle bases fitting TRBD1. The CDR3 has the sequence CASQVGTEIAYEQYF. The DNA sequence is TGTGCCAGTCAAGTCGGGACAGAGATAGCCTACGAGCAGTACTTC.